A selection of T cell receptor beta chains follows, all from one sample in a study of blood T cells in healthy people across ages. Via MiXCR, TCRdb re-called the 5' RACE reads, giving one row per CDR3 protein. The sample consists of 800,000 to 950,000 distinct CDR3 sequences, roughly 28% of them appearing once. A further study also used this sample, focusing on T cells of mothers and their children.

The sample consisted of blood. The receptors originated from a woman between 40 and 55 years old in good health. The CDR3 runs from the conserved cysteine through the conserved F or W. The D gene is left open where the match is weak. Some rows mark clone size as missing; the rest say once, few, many or name a class of expanded clone.

clone size,CDR3 length,V gene,J gene,D gene,CDR3 DNA,CDR3 protein
many,14,TRBV12-3/TRBV12-4,TRBJ2-7,NA,TGTGCCAGCAGTTTAGTCAGGACGACGAGGGAGCAGTACTTC,CASSLVRTTREQYF
NA,11,TRBV30,TRBJ1-1,NA,TGTGCCTGGGGCATGGCGACTGAAGCTTTCTTT,CAWGMATEAFF
many,13,TRBV7-2,TRBJ1-5,NA,TGTGCCAGCAGCAGCAGGGGCAATCAGCCCCAGCATTTT,CASSSRGNQPQHF
NA,18,TRBV25-1,TRBJ2-7,NA,TGTGCCAGCGGGGGGCGGGACGATCTTTATAGCTCCTACAATGAGCAGTACTTC,CASGGRDDLYSSYNEQYF
once,16,TRBV7-8,TRBJ1-1,NA,TGTGCCAGCAGCTTAGCCGCAGCTACGATGAACACTGAAGCTTTCTTT,CASSLAAATMNTEAFF
many,13,TRBV2,TRBJ2-1,NA,TGTGCCAGCAGTGCCGCTAGCCGAAATGAGCAGTTCTTC,CASSAASRNEQFF
few,15,TRBV29-1,TRBJ1-1,NA,TGCAGTGTTGAAGTGTCAGGGGTGGGGAACACTGAAGCTTTCTTT,CSVEVSGVGNTEAFF
NA,14,TRBV18,TRBJ1-2,TRBD1,TGTGCCAGCTCACCGTACGACAGGGACTATGGCTACACCTTC,CASSPYDRDYGYTF
many,16,TRBV20-1,TRBJ2-7,TRBD1,TGCAGTGCTAGCCCACCGACCCGGGACAGGGTAGGCGAGCAGTACTTC,CSASPPTRDRVGEQYF
many,15,TRBV9,TRBJ2-5,NA,TGTGCCAGCAGCGTTACGTCCTCCGAGGGGGAGACCCAGTACTTC,CASSVTSSEGETQYF
NA,15,TRBV12-3/TRBV12-4,TRBJ1-5,NA,TGTGCCAGCAGTTTCCAGGCTTTGAGCAATCAGCCCCAGCATTTT,CASSFQALSNQPQHF
few,15,TRBV7-6,TRBJ1-4,NA,TGTGCCAGCAGCGCGGGACCCTGGATGGGTGAAAAACTGTTTTTT,CASSAGPWMGEKLFF
NA,14,TRBV27,TRBJ1-2,TRBD1,TGTGCCAGCAGACCCCCAGGGGGGATTTATGGCTACACCTTC,CASRPPGGIYGYTF
NA,10,TRBV6-1,TRBJ2-7,NA,TGTGCCAGCAGTGATCGGGGGCCTCACTTC,CASSDRGPHF
NA,15,TRBV20-1,TRBJ1-2,NA,TGCAGTGCTATAGAGCCAGACAGACCAGCTTGGGGCTACACCTTC,CSAIEPDRPAWGYTF
many,15,TRBV3-1,TRBJ2-7,NA,TGTGCCAGCAGCCTAAGTGGCCTAGCCACCTACGAGCAGTACTTC,CASSLSGLATYEQYF
NA,13,TRBV5-6,TRBJ2-5,NA,TGTGCCAGCAGCTTGAATGGTGTGGGGACCCAGTACTTC,CASSLNGVGTQYF
NA,15,TRBV18,TRBJ2-7,NA,TGTGCCAGCTCACATAAGGGACTGCGTGGATACGAGCAGTACTTC,CASSHKGLRGYEQYF
once,13,TRBV5-1,TRBJ2-7,NA,TGCGCCAGCAGCTGGAACGGCGGGATCGAGCAGTACTTC,CASSWNGGIEQYF
NA,13,TRBV28,TRBJ2-1,NA,TGTGCCAGCAGTCGTTCTCTGGTCTATGAGCAGTTCTTC,CASSRSLVYEQFF
few,14,TRBV10-3,TRBJ1-2,NA,TGTGCCATCAGGGAGTCTACGGTTGGCTATGGCTACACCTTC,CAIRESTVGYGYTF
NA,17,TRBV6-5,TRBJ2-1,NA,TGCGCCAGCAGTTACTCTGGTAGCTGGGACTCCTACAATGAGCAGTTCTTC,CASSYSGSWDSYNEQFF
many,14,TRBV7-3,TRBJ2-1,NA,TGTGCCAGCAGCTTAAATTCACTCTTTAATGAGCAGTTCTTC,CASSLNSLFNEQFF
NA,13,TRBV4-2,TRBJ2-3,NA,TGTGCCAGCAGCCAAGATACGGCTGGTACGCAGTATTTT,CASSQDTAGTQYF
many,16,TRBV5-1,TRBJ2-7,TRBD2,TGCGCCAGCAACGCGGGACTAGCGGGATTTACCTACGAGCAGTACTTC,CASNAGLAGFTYEQYF
NA,15,TRBV20-1,TRBJ2-7,TRBD1,TGCAGTGCCGCCTCATGGGGCGGACAGGTCTACGAGCAGTACTTC,CSAASWGGQVYEQYF
medium-sized,13,TRBV6-4,TRBJ2-1,NA,TGTGCCAGCAGTGAAAGTACCTACAATGAGCAGTTCTTC,CASSESTYNEQFF
NA,17,TRBV30,TRBJ1-2,TRBD1,TGTGCCTGGAGAGCCCGGAGCAGGGGGCGGATAGACTATGGCTACACCTTC,CAWRARSRGRIDYGYTF
once,15,TRBV3-1,TRBJ1-5,NA,TGTGCCAGCAGCCAAGATAGCAGACACCATCAGCCCCAGCATTTT,CASSQDSRHHQPQHF
NA,13,TRBV10-3,TRBJ1-2,NA,NA,CAISSSGAGGYTF
many,14,TRBV28,TRBJ2-5,NA,TGTGCCAGCAGTTACGAGACTAGACGTAAGACCCAGTACTTC,CASSYETRRKTQYF
few,14,TRBV28,TRBJ2-7,NA,TGTGCCAGCAGTCTTAGGGTTCCCATCCACGAGCAGTACTTC,CASSLRVPIHEQYF
NA,13,TRBV12-3/TRBV12-4,TRBJ1-5,NA,TGTGCCAGCAGTCCACAGGGTCTGATCCCCCAGCATTTT,CASSPQGLIPQHF
few,15,TRBV10-3,TRBJ1-1,TRBD1,TGTGCCATCAGAAACGACGACAGGGCGGCCACTGAAGCTTTCTTT,CAIRNDDRAATEAFF
many,15,TRBV28,TRBJ2-1,NA,TGTGCCAGCACCAGGGCCCATTTCTCCTACAATGAGCAGTTCTTC,CASTRAHFSYNEQFF
NA,15,TRBV5-6,TRBJ1-1,NA,TGTGCCAGCAGCACTCCCAGGGACGCCGACACTGAAGCTTTCTTT,CASSTPRDADTEAFF
NA,14,TRBV24-1,TRBJ2-7,NA,TGCGCCACCAGTGATGGTGGGAGGCCCTACGGGCAGTACTTC,CATSDGGRPYGQYF
many,18,TRBV7-8,TRBJ2-7,TRBD1,TGTGCCAGCAGCCGCTCCCAATTTGGGACAGGGAGTATCTACGAGCAGTACTTC,CASSRSQFGTGSIYEQYF
few,13,TRBV7-3,TRBJ1-6,NA,TGTGCCAGCGGCGGCAACATAGTTTCACCCCTCCACTTT,CASGGNIVSPLHF
few,10,TRBV29-1,TRBJ1-1,NA,TGCAGCGTTGGAGAAAGCCAAGCTTTCTTT,CSVGESQAFF
NA,14,TRBV28,TRBJ2-3,NA,TGTGCCAGCAGTTTGGCCCCCGCGGCAGATACGCAGTATTTT,CASSLAPAADTQYF
many,13,TRBV5-1,TRBJ2-6,NA,TGCGCCAGCAGCATCGGTGACGCCAACGTCCTGACTTTC,CASSIGDANVLTF
NA,13,TRBV7-3,TRBJ1-1,NA,TGTGCCGGCAGCCCAGGGACTGGGAGTGGAGCTTTCTTT,CAGSPGTGSGAFF
few,15,TRBV7-2,TRBJ1-6,TRBD1,TGTGCCAGCAGCGAGAGGCCGGGACAGGGTTCACCCCTCCACTTT,CASSERPGQGSPLHF
few,16,TRBV27,TRBJ1-1,NA,TGTGCCAGCAGTTTAAAGGTCGGAGGGCTGAGGACTGAAGCTTTCTTT,CASSLKVGGLRTEAFF
few,13,TRBV12-3/TRBV12-4,TRBJ2-7,NA,TGTGCCAGCAGTTTAAGCCTGGGTTTCGAGCAGTACTTC,CASSLSLGFEQYF
few,17,TRBV6-6,TRBJ2-1,NA,TGTGCCAGCACCCAACGAGGGAGTTTGGGGCCGTACAATGAGCAGTTCTTC,CASTQRGSLGPYNEQFF
few,14,TRBV6-5,TRBJ2-5,NA,TGTGCCAGCAGTAGTTACGCCCGGAAGGAGACCCAGTACTTC,CASSSYARKETQYF
few,13,TRBV7-9,TRBJ1-1,NA,TGTGCCAGCATCCAACAGGGGAACACTGAAGCTTTCTTT,CASIQQGNTEAFF
NA,14,TRBV12-3/TRBV12-4,TRBJ1-1,NA,TGTGCCAGCAGTTTATTGTTGGAGAACACTGAAGCTTTCTTT,CASSLLLENTEAFF
NA,14,TRBV7-2,TRBJ1-2,TRBD1,TGTGCCAGCAGCTTAGGACAGGGCACCAATGGCTACACCTTC,CASSLGQGTNGYTF
few,15,TRBV20-1,TRBJ2-1,TRBD2,TGCAGTGCTAGATTCAGCGGGGGGGGCCGCAATGAGCAGTTCTTC,CSARFSGGGRNEQFF
NA,15,TRBV7-3,TRBJ2-6,NA,TGTGCCAGCAGCTCCATGAGGGCTGGGGCCAACGTCCGGACTTTC,CASSSMRAGANVRTF
NA,11,TRBV4-2,TRBJ1-1,NA,TGTGCCAGCAGCCATCCCGGTGGGGCTTTCTTT,CASSHPGGAFF
few,17,TRBV20-1,TRBJ2-3,TRBD2,TGCAGTGCTAGAGTCAGGCTAGCGGGGTCTAGCACAGATACGCAGTATTTT,CSARVRLAGSSTDTQYF